The source of this T cell receptor (beta chain) is a study of cytomegalovirus exposure and HLA in healthy donors. The length of the CDR3 is 15 residues. Trimming pared 8 bases from V and 1 base from J, leaving 15 bases between. Germline V gene lookup returns CDR1 SNHLY and CDR2 FYNNEI. Both 60 Vbeta primers and 13 Jbeta primers went into the PCR. The assay was immunoSEQ multiplex PCR, and TCRdb's table has in-frame clones only and misses some. The sample contains approximately 140,000 clones, approximately 71% of which appear only once. Sequenced: PBMCs. The V gene is TRBV2, the J gene TRBJ1-5; D not certain. The sequence was collected from a man in his forties in good health and CMV-seronegative. The CDR3 sequence is CASWRGLRSNQPQHF. CDR3 coding DNA: TGTGCCAGCTGGCGGGGTCTGAGGAGCAATCAGCCCCAGCATTTT.